This T cell receptor (beta chain) was sequenced for a study of molecular identifiers for immune sequencing clone quantification. Study in general: Four portions were sequenced after RNA from roughly 18,000 or 92,000 naive CD8 cells was split five ways in replicates.

CD8+CD4-CCR7+CD45RA+ sorting gave the naive CD8 T cells. Making the bulk TCR libraries relied on previously described methods and listed TCR primers. Each CDR3 protein is one row after TCRdb ran MiXCR on the PCR reads. The table lists over 300,000 distinct CDR3 sequences, 24% of them singletons. General study results and limits: Among effectors, clones above 20 RNA copies held over 97% of molecules; among naive cells, under 1%.

Of note for this clonotype: What it binds is not known.

The clonotype was recovered from a human donor in good health. Some libraries in this study had Jurkat cell RNA spiked in. Sequencing was done on a sample of naive CD8+ T cells from blood, with Jurkat cell RNA spiked in. Subset indicated: FACS-sorted CD8+CD4-CCR7+CD45RA+ naive T cells.

CDR3 nucleotides: TGTGCCAGTAACTACCTAGGACAGGGTGCTTACAATGAGCAGTTCTTC. Protein sequence: CASNYLGQGAYNEQFF. The gene calls are TRBV19 and TRBJ2-1; 8 nucleotides match TRBD1. The CDR3 sequence is 16 residues long. Per the germline V gene, CDR1 is LNHDA and CDR2 is SQIVND (reference sequence). Unmatched junction bases numbered 12, after V lost 7 bases and J lost 4 bases.